The rows below give T cell receptor beta chains drawn from one sample of a study of molecular identifiers for immune sequencing clone quantification. TCRdb re-derived calls from the PCR reads in MiXCR, one entry per CDR3 protein. The sample records approximately 54,000 distinct CDR3 sequences, approximately 25% being singletons. Sequencing was carried out using naive CD8+ T cells from blood, with Jurkat cell RNA spiked in. The source is a human donor in good health. Some libraries in this study had Jurkat cell RNA spiked in. Each CDR3 is given without its conserved first and last residue.

V gene: TRBV2
J gene: TRBJ2-7
CDR3 protein: TSRELAGGTYEQY

V gene: TRBV6-2/TRBV6-3
J gene: TRBJ1-1
CDR3 protein: ASSYVPGWTEAF

V gene: TRBV28
J gene: TRBJ2-7
CDR3 protein: ASSQGRSYEQY

V gene: TRBV19
J gene: TRBJ2-7
CDR3 protein: ARTGLSCYEQY

V gene: TRBV29-1
J gene: TRBJ1-1
CDR3 protein: SVVGSGTEAF

V gene: TRBV6-5
J gene: TRBJ1-5
CDR3 protein: ASSFRQDSNQPQH

V gene: TRBV9
J gene: TRBJ2-3
CDR3 protein: ASSELHTDTQY

V gene: TRBV27
J gene: TRBJ1-2
CDR3 protein: ASSPERQIYGYT

V gene: TRBV7-2
J gene: TRBJ2-5
CDR3 protein: ASSLAGVTKY

V gene: TRBV20-1
J gene: TRBJ2-1
CDR3 protein: SARTSGYNEQF

V gene: TRBV27
J gene: TRBJ2-7
CDR3 protein: ASSLSFATSYAQY

V gene: TRBV14
J gene: TRBJ2-2
CDR3 protein: ASSPGPNTGELF

V gene: TRBV7-8
J gene: TRBJ1-2
CDR3 protein: ASSLDRTTSYGYT

V gene: TRBV12-3/TRBV12-4
J gene: TRBJ1-2
CDR3 protein: ASSATGPSNYGYT

V gene: TRBV2
J gene: TRBJ1-2
CDR3 protein: ASANEERLSGYT

V gene: TRBV7-2
J gene: TRBJ2-1
CDR3 protein: ASSLGGGSYNEQF

V gene: TRBV4-3
J gene: TRBJ2-1
CDR3 protein: ASSQDVQFEQF

V gene: TRBV11-2
J gene: TRBJ2-1
CDR3 protein: ASSLTNEQF

V gene: TRBV28
J gene: TRBJ2-2
CDR3 protein: ASSFGQLNTGELF